This TCR beta chain was observed in a study of blood T cell repertoires in COVID-19. Study at large: Acute and convalescent COVID-19 specimens originated in the United States, Italy and Spain. In each case, the material was cDNA or gDNA derived from T cells, B-cell-depleted T cells, or PBMCs.

CDR1 and CDR2 from the germline V gene are WSHSY and SAAADI. Trimming pared 1 base from V and 5 bases from J, leaving 8 bases between. The CDR3 has 13 residues. Sequenced by immunoSEQ multiplex PCR; TCRdb stores in-frame clones only, minus some. The data hold fewer than 250,000 clones, with 65% to 90% observed a single time. The sample taken for sequencing was PBMCs or T cells enriched from blood (not recorded which). The rearrangement uses TRBV10-2 and TRBJ1-1, with no clear D. The origin of this receptor is a woman aged 40 to 50 with acute COVID-19. CDR3 amino acids: CASSEWSGTEAFF. CDR3 nucleotide sequence: TGCGCCAGCAGTGAGTGGTCAGGAACTGAAGCTTTCTTT.